Listed below are T cell receptor beta chains from one sample, sequenced in a study of blood T cell repertoires in COVID-19. Generated by immunoSEQ multiplex PCR, the TCRdb table keeps only in-frame clones and is missing some. The sample lists roughly 150,000 clones, 80% to 90% occurring once. Sequencing was carried out using peripheral blood. Receptors were obtained from a man between 18 and 29 years old with COVID-19, enrolled during active disease. CDR3s include the opening cysteine and the closing phenylalanine or tryptophan. Fields, in order: V gene, J gene, clone size, D gene, CDR3 DNA, CDR3 protein. D genes are given only for firm matches. Not all rows give a size; the values are once, few, many and, for expanded clones, a class.

TRBV11-3	TRBJ2-3	NA	TRBD1	TGTGCCAGCAGCTCCCGTGGGACAGGGGGGACAGATACGCAGTATTTT	CASSSRGTGGTDTQYF
TRBV28	TRBJ2-1	NA	NA	TGTGCCAGCAGTTTCCGAAACGAGGGATTCGATGAGCAGTTCTTC	CASSFRNEGFDEQFF
TRBV10-2	TRBJ2-5	NA	TRBD1	TGCGCCAGCAATCGGGACAGCCAAGAGACCCAGTACTTC	CASNRDSQETQYF
TRBV2	TRBJ2-7	NA	TRBD1	TGTGCCAGCAGGGAATACCGGGACAGGGTCTACGAGCAGTACTTC	CASREYRDRVYEQYF
TRBV5-1	TRBJ2-2	once	NA	TGCGCCAGCAGCTTGGGGACTCCAACTTACTACGGGGAGCTGTTTTTT	CASSLGTPTYYGELFF
TRBV6-5	TRBJ2-2	NA	NA	TGTGCCAGCAGCCCCAACTCCGCCTTCGCCGGGGAGCTGTTTTTT	CASSPNSAFAGELFF
TRBV27	TRBJ1-1	NA	NA	TGTGCCAGCCACGCTAGGGGTACGAACACTGAAGCTTTCTTT	CASHARGTNTEAFF
TRBV10-1	TRBJ2-3	NA	NA	TGCGCCAGCAGTGAGTCGGGCCTGGGAGGTATAGATACGCAGTATTTT	CASSESGLGGIDTQYF
TRBV10-1	TRBJ2-1	NA	TRBD2	TGCGCCAGCAGTGGGACTAGCGGGAGTTACAATGAGCAGTTCTTC	CASSGTSGSYNEQFF
TRBV6-5	TRBJ2-7	NA	NA	TGTGCCAGCAGTCTCCTTTTAGGGAGCTCCTACGAGCAGTACTTC	CASSLLLGSSYEQYF
TRBV7-2	TRBJ2-5	NA	TRBD2	TGTGCCAGCAGCTTAGCGCTATCTGGCGGGAGGGCGGGAGAGACCCAGTACTTC	CASSLALSGGRAGETQYF
TRBV28	TRBJ1-2	NA	NA	TGTGCCAGCAGAAGTGGTACAGGGCGATTGTGGAGCTATGGCTACACCTTC	CASRSGTGRLWSYGYTF
TRBV28	TRBJ1-5	NA	NA	TGTGCCAGTACAGGGACGGGGCCTTTAAGTAATCAGCCCCAGCATTTT	CASTGTGPLSNQPQHF